The next 17 T cell receptor beta chains were all read from a single sample in a study of somatic mutations in cytotoxic T cells in rheumatoid arthritis. TCRdb's table, derived via immunoSEQ multiplex PCR, lists solely in-frame clones and lacks some. This sample has roughly 20,000 clones; about 70% occur once, and the top ten carry more than 15%. Specimen: CD8+ T cells sorted from blood. These receptor sequences come from an adult with rheumatoid arthritis.

The chain joins TRBV4-1 to TRBJ2-3, with 11 positions matching TRBD2. V shed 0 bases and J 3 bases; nucleotides not matched to a gene: 5. This CDR3 contains 17 residues. Germline-derived CDR1 and CDR2 are MGHRA and YSYEKL. The CDR3 reads CASSQDNSGGATDTQYF. The CDR3 nucleotides are TGCGCCAGCAGCCAAGATAATAGCGGGGGGGCAACAGATACGCAGTATTTT.

V is TRBV6-5 and J is TRBJ1-5, with 10 bases identical to TRBD1. CDR3 length: 14 amino acids. With V trimmed by 6 bases and J by 6 bases, 5 bases remained unmatched. Germline CDR1 reads MNHEY; CDR2 reads SVGAGI. CDR3 coding DNA: TGTGCCAGCAGCCAGACAGGGGGCAGTCAGCCCCAGCATTTT. Translation gives CASSQTGGSQPQHF.

The chain carries TRBV5-1 and TRBJ2-3; 8 bases map to TRBD2. The CDR3 extends over 15 amino acids. Trimming took 6 bases from V and 1 from J; bases not matched to a gene: 7. Germline CDR1 reads SGHRS; CDR2 reads YFSETQ. CDR3 sequence: CASTSGGSRTDTQYF. CDR3 sequence (DNA): TGCGCCAGCACCTCGGGGGGGAGTCGCACAGATACGCAGTATTTT.

In its sample, this clone was seen once. This chain uses TRBV19 with TRBJ2-2; D could derive from TRBD1 or TRBD2 (6 bases each). CDR3 length equals 15 residues. Germline CDR1 LNHDA, CDR2 SQIVND (reference sequence). Trimming removed 3 bases from V and 4 bases from J, with 12 bases in between. CDR3 bases: TGTGCCAGTAGTATTTCGGGGGCGGGCACCGGGGAGCTGTTTTTT. Its protein product is CASSISGAGTGELFF.

This clone was detected only a few times. The rearrangement links TRBV18 to TRBJ2-2; the D gene could be TRBD1 or TRBD2 (5 bases each). The CDR3 has 16 residues. V lost 4 bases and J lost 4, with 16 bases in between. The V gene's germline CDR1 is KGHSH and CDR2 LQKENI. The DNA for the CDR3 is TGTGCCAGCTCACATATCAGGGAGAAAGGCACCGGGGAGCTGTTTTTT. Translated: CASSHIREKGTGELFF.

The chain couples TRBV13 to TRBJ2-3; 10 positions match TRBD2. The CDR3 contains 15 residues. The ends lost 5 bases at V and 6 bases at J; junction bases unmatched: 8. Germline values: CDR1 PRHDT, CDR2 FYEKMQ (reference sequence). CDR3 DNA: TGTGCCAGCAGCCGTGATAGCGGGGGGCCCGATACGCAGTATTTT. It yields the protein CASSRDSGGPDTQYF.

The rearrangement uses TRBV27 and TRBJ2-7; TRBD2 is a possible D gene (5 bases). The CDR3 runs 14 residues. Germline CDR1 and CDR2: MNHEY and SMNVEV (reference sequence). Trimming stripped 7 bases from V and 1 base from J, with 14 bases between. CDR3 nucleotides: TGTGCCAGCACAACCGGGGATGGATCCTACGAGCAGTACTTC. Protein product: CASTTGDGSYEQYF.

The genes are TRBV10-3 and TRBJ1-5, with 7 bases aligning to TRBD1. The CDR3 is made up of 20 amino acids. J was trimmed by 0 bases and V by 3 bases; bases with no gene match: 17. Germline-derived CDR1 and CDR2 are ENHRY and SYGVKD. The chain's CDR3 is CAISDEWYRGEGYSNQPQHF. CDR3 in DNA: TGTGCCATCAGTGACGAGTGGTACAGGGGAGAGGGTTATAGCAATCAGCCCCAGCATTTT.

V is TRBV6-5 and J is TRBJ2-7, with 7 bases identical to TRBD2. This CDR3 region has 15 residues. CDR1 and CDR2 from the germline V gene are MNHEY and SVGAGI. J lost 2 bases, V lost 2 bases, and 6 bases had no gene match. The CDR3 region has the DNA TGTGCCAGCAGTTACCGCGGACTAGAGGCCTACGAGCAGTACTTC. Protein: CASSYRGLEAYEQYF.

V and J are TRBV7-2 and TRBJ2-7; 10 bases map to TRBD1. The CDR3 has 14 residues. The germline V gene has CDR1 SGHTA and CDR2 FQGNSA. V lost 5 bases to trimming and J lost 7 bases; unmatched junction nucleotides: 8. CDR3 sequence reads: CASSPGTGAWEQYF. CDR3 nucleotides: TGTGCCAGCAGCCCGGGGACAGGGGCTTGGGAGCAGTACTTC. The full variable domain, completed using reference TRBV7-2 and TRBJ2-7, is GAGVSQSPSNKVTEKGKDVELRCDPISGHTALYWYRQSLGQGLEFLIYFQGNSAPDKSGLPSDRFSAERTGGSVSTLTIQRTQQEDSAVYLCASSPGTGAWEQYFGPGTRLTVT.

The V call is TRBV28, the J call TRBJ2-3, with unresolved D. Germline CDR1 reads MDHEN; CDR2 reads SYDVKM. The CDR3 extends over 11 amino acids. The V and J ends lost 8 bases and 2 bases respectively, with 5 bases between them. The CDR3 loop is CASRYTDTQYF. CDR3 nucleotide sequence: TGTGCCAGCCGGTACACAGATACGCAGTATTTT.

This clone is categorized as hyperexpanded (1% or more). The chain employs TRBV11-2 and TRBJ1-6; D is ambiguous. Trimming shortened V by 0 bases and J by 8 bases, and 5 bases separated the two germline ends. CDR1 and CDR2 from the germline V gene are SGHAT and FQNNGV. There are 13 residues in the CDR3. The CDR3 DNA follows: TGTGCCAGCAGCTTAGATTTCGATTCACCCCTCCACTTT. Amino acids: CASSLDFDSPLHF.

V and J are TRBV4-3 and TRBJ1-1; TRBD1 is a possible D gene (6 bases). This CDR3 comprises 15 residues. The germline gives CDR1 LGHNA, CDR2 YSLEER. V was clipped by 5 bases and J by 7 bases, with 20 bases between them. The CDR3 nucleotides read TGCGCCAGCAGCGCCCAAGGAGGGGGATTTAATGAAGCTTTCTTT. Protein product: CASSAQGGGFNEAFF.

V and J are TRBV28 and TRBJ1-5, with D possibly matching TRBD1 (5 bases). CDR3 length: 14 amino acids. The germline V gene has CDR1 MDHEN and CDR2 SYDVKM. Trimming removed 3 bases from V and 3 bases from J, with 9 bases in between. The CDR3 bases are TGTGCCAGCAGTTTTCGGGGGTTCAATCAGCCCCAGCATTTT. Protein: CASSFRGFNQPQHF.

The gene calls are TRBV5-1 and TRBJ1-1; 9 bases fit TRBD1. The junction had 1 base not matched to a gene; V was cut back by 0 bases and J by 1 base. Germline CDR1 reads SGHRS; CDR2 reads YFSETQ. The CDR3 loop spans 15 amino acids. The CDR3 coding sequence is TGCGCCAGCAGCTTGGCGGGACAGGGGAACACTGAAGCTTTCTTT. Translation: CASSLAGQGNTEAFF.

This sequence joins TRBV27 and TRBJ1-3, with TRBD1 matching over 7 bases. The CDR3 consists of 14 residues. Germline trimming cut 5 bases from V and 3 bases from J; bases unmatched to any gene: 4. Germline CDR1 is MNHEY and CDR2 is SMNVEV (reference sequence). CDR3 sequence reads: CASSPDRVGNTIYF. CDR3 in DNA: TGTGCCAGCAGTCCCGACAGGGTTGGAAACACCATATATTTT.

The chain combines TRBV7-9 with TRBJ2-7; TRBD1 aligns across 11 bases. The V gene end was trimmed by 1 base and the J gene end by 7 bases; junction bases not matched to a gene: 6. The length of the CDR3 is 15 residues. Looked up from germline, CDR1 is SEHNR and CDR2 is FQNEAQ (reference sequence). In DNA form, the CDR3 reads TGTGCCAGCAGCTTAGTGGGGACAGGGGGGCCGGAGCAGTACTTC. It codes for CASSLVGTGGPEQYF. Filled out from reference TRBV7-9 and TRBJ2-7, the complete variable domain reads DTGVSQNPRHKITKRGQNVTFRCDPISEHNRLYWYRQTLGQGPEFLTYFQNEAQLEKSRLLSDRFSAERPKGSFSTLEIQRTEQGDSAMYLCASSLVGTGGPEQYFGPGTRLTVT.